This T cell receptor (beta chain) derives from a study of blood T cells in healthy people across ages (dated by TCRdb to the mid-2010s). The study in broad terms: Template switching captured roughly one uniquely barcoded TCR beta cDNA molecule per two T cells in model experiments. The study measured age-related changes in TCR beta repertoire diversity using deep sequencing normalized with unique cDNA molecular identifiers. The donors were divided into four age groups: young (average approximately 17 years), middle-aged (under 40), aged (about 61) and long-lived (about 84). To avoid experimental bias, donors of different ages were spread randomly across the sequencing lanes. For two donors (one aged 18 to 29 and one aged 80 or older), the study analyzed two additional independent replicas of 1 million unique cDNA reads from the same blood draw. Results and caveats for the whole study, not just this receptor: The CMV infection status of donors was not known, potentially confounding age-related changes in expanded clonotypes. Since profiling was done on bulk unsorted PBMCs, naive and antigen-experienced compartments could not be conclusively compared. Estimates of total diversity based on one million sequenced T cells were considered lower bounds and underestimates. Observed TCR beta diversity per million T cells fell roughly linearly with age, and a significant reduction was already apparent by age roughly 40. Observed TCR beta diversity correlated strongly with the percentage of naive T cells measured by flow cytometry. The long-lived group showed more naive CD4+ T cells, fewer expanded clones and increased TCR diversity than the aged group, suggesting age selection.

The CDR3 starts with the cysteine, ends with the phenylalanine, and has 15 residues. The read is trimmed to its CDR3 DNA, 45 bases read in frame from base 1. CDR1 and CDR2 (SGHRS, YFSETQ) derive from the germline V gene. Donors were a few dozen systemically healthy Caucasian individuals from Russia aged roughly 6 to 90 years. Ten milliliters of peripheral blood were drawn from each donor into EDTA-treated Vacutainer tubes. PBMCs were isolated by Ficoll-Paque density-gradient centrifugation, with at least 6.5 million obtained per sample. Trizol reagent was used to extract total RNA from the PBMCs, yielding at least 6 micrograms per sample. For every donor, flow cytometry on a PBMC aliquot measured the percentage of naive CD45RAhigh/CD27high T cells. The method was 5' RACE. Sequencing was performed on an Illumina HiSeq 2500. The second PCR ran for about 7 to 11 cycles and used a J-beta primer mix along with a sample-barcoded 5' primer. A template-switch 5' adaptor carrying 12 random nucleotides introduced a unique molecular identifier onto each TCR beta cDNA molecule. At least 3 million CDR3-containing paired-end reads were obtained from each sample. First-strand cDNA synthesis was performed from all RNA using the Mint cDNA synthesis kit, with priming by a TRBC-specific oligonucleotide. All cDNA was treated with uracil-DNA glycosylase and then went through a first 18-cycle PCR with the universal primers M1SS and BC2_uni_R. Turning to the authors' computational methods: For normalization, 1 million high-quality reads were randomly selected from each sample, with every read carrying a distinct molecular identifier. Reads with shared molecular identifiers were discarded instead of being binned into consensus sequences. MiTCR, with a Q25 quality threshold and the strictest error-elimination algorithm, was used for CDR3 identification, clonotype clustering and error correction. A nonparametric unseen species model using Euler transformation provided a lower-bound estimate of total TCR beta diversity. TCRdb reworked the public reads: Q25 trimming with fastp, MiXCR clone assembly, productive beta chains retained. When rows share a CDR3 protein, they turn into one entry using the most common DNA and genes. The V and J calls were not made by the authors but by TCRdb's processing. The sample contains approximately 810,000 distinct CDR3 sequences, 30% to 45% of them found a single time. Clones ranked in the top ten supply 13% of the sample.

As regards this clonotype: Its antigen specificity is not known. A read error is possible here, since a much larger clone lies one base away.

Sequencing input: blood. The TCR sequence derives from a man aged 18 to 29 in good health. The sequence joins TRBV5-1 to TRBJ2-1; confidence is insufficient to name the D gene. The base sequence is TGCGCCAACAGCTCCCGACCATCTAGAGACAATGAGCAGTTCTTC. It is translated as CANSSRPSRDNEQFF.